This T cell receptor beta chain was documented in a study of T cell clonotyping in hematopoietic cell transplantation. Clones were read by immunoSEQ multiplex PCR, and TCRdb kept only the in-frame ones, dropping some. The profile shows some 14,000 clones, about 56% of them singletons. Study findings and constraints: Higher Inverse Simpson Index values in graft donor and pretransplant recipient predicted broader posttransplant TCR diversity.

Trimming removed 1 base from V and 9 bases from J; junction bases left unmatched: 13. The CDR3 totals 17 residues. Germline CDR1 reads SGHAT; CDR2 reads FQNNGV. Turning to this clone: Its antigen is still unknown.

This TCR was recovered from a human donor who either received an allogeneic hematopoietic cell transplant for a myeloid malignancy or was a related donor (not recorded which). Some clones in this sample may be carry-over from other donors' samples. This rearrangement joins TRBV11-2 to TRBJ2-4; 9 bases are shared with TRBD2. The sample comprised PBMCs. CDR3 nucleotide sequence: TGTGCCAGCAGCTTAGCGTCGCCGACTAGCGGAGAAAGCATTCAGTACTTC. As protein: CASSLASPTSGESIQYF.